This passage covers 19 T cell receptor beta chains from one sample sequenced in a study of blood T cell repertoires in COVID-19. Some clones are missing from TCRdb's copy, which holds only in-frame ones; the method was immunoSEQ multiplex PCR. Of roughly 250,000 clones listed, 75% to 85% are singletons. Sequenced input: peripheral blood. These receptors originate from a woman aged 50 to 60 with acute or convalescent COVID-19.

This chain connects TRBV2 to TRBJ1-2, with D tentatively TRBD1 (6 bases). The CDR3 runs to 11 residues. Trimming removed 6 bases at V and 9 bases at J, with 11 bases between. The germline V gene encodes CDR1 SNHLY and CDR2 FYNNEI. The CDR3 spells CASRDSPSYTF. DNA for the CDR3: TGTGCCAGCAGGGACAGCCCTAGCTACACCTTC.

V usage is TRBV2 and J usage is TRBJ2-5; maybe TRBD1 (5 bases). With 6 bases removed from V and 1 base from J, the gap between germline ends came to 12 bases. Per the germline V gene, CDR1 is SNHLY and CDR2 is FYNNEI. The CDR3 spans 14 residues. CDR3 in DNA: TGTGCCAGCAGACAGGACGGGCTCCAAGAGACCCAGTACTTC. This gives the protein CASRQDGLQETQYF.

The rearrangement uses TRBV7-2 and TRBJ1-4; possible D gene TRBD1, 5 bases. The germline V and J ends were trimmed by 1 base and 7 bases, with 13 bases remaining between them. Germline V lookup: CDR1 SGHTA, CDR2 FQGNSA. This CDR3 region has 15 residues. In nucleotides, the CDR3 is TGTGCCAGCAGCTTAGACCCCCAGGGAGGTGAAAAACTGTTTTTT. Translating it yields CASSLDPQGGEKLFF.

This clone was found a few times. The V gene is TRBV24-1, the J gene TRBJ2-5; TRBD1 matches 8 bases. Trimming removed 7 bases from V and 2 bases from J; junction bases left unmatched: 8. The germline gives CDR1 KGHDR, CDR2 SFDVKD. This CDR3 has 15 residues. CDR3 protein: CATRGQGGGQETQYF. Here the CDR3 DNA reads TGTGCCACCAGAGGACAGGGTGGAGGGCAAGAGACCCAGTACTTC.

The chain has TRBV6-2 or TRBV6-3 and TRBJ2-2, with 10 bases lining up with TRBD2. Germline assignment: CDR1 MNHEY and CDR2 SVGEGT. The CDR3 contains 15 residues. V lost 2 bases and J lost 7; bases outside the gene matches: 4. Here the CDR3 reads CASSYLAGAVGELFF. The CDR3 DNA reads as TGTGCCAGCAGTTACCTAGCGGGGGCGGTCGGGGAGCTGTTTTTT.

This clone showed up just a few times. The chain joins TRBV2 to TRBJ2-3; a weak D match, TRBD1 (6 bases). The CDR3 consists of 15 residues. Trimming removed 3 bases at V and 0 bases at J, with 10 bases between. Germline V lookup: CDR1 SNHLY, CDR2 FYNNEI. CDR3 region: CASSDSGVSTDTQYF. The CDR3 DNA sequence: TGTGCCAGCAGTGATTCAGGGGTCAGCACAGATACGCAGTATTTT. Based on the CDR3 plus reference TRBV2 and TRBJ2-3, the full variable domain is EPEVTQTPSHQVTQMGQEVILRCVPISNHLYFYWYRQILGQKVEFLVSFYNNEISEKSEIFDDQFSVERPDGSNFTLKIRSTKLEDSAMYFCASSDSGVSTDTQYFGPGTRLTVL.

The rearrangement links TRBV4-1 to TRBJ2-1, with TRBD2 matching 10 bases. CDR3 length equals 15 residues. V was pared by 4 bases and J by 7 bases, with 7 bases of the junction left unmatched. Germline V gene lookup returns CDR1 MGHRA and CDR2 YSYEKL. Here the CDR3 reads CASSPLAGEMNEQFF. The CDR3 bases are TGCGCCAGCAGCCCCCTAGCGGGAGAAATGAATGAGCAGTTCTTC.

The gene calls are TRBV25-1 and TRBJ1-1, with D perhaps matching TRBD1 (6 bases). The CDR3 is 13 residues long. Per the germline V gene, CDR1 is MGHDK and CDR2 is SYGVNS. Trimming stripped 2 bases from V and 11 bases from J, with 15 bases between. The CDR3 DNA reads TGTGCCAGCAGTGAAGGGGGCACACGCTGGGCTTTCTTT. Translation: CASSEGGTRWAFF.

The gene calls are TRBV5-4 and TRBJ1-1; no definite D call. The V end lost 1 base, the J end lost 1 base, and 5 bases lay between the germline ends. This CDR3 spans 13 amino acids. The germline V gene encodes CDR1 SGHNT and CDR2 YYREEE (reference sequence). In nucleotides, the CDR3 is TGTGCCAGCAGCTTGCCACAGAACACTGAAGCTTTCTTT. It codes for CASSLPQNTEAFF.

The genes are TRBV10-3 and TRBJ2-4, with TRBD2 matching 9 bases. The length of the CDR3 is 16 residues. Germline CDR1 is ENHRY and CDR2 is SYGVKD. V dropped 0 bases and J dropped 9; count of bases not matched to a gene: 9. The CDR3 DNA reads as TGTGCCATCAGTGAGTCGGGGGGTAGCGGGAGATTCATTCAGTACTTC. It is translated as CAISESGGSGRFIQYF.

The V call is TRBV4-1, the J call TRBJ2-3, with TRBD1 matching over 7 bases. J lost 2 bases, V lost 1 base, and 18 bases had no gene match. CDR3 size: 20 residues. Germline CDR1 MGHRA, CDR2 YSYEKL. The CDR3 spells CASSQGGRTGSPPHTDTQYF. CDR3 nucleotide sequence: TGCGCCAGCAGCCAAGGAGGAAGGACAGGTTCACCCCCCCACACAGATACGCAGTATTTT.

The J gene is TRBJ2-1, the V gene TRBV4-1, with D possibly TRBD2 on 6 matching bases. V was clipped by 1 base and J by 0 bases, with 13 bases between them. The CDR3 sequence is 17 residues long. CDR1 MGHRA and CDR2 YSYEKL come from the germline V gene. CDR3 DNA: TGCGCCAGCAGCCAAGGGTGGGACGGGAGCTCCTACAATGAGCAGTTCTTC. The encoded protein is CASSQGWDGSSYNEQFF.

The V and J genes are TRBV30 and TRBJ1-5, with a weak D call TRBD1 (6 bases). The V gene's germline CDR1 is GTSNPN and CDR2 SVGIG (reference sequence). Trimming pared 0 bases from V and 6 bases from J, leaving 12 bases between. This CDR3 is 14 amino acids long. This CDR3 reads CAWSVEAGVQPQHF. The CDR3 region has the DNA TGTGCCTGGAGTGTAGAGGCAGGGGTTCAGCCCCAGCATTTT.

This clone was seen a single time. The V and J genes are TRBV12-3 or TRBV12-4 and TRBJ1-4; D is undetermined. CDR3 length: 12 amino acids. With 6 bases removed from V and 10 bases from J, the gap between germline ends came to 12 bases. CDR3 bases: TGTGCCAGCAGCCCCGATTTCGGAAAACTGTTTTTT. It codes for CASSPDFGKLFF.

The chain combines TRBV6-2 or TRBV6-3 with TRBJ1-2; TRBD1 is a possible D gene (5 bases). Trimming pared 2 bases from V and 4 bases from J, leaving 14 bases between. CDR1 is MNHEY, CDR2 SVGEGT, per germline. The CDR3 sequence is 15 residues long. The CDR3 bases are TGTGCCAGCAGTTACAACCCGCAGGGCAGCTATGGCTACACCTTC. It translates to CASSYNPQGSYGYTF.

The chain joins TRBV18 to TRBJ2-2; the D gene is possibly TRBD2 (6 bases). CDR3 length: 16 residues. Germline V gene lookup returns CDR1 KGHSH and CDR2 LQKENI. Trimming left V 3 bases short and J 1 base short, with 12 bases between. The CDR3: CASSPRGGMNTGELFF. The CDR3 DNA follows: TGTGCCAGCTCACCTCGTGGGGGGATGAACACCGGGGAGCTGTTTTTT.

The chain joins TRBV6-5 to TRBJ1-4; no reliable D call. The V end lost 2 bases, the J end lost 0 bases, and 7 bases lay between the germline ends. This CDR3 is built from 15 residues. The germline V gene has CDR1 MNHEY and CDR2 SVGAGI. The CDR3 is CASSYSGATNEKLFF. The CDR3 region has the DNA TGTGCCAGCAGTTACAGCGGGGCAACTAATGAAAAACTGTTTTTT.

Written as DNA, the CDR3 is TGTGCCAGCTCACCCCCCACTAGCGGGAAGTACGAGCAGTACTTC. It specifies CASSPPTSGKYEQYF. The chain uses TRBV18 and TRBJ2-7, with 10 bases that match TRBD2. CDR3 length: 15 amino acids. Germline lookup yields CDR1 KGHSH and CDR2 LQKENI. The V and J ends lost 3 bases and 4 bases, in that order; junction bases with no gene match: 6.

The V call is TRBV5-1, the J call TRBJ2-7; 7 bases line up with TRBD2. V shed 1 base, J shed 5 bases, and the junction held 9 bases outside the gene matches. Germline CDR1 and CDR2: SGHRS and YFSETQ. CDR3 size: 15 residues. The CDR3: CASSLTGGSLHEQYF. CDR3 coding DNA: TGCGCCAGCAGCTTGACCGGGGGGTCCCTCCACGAGCAGTACTTC.